These 31 T cell receptor beta chains were sequenced from one sample in a study of Ad26.COV2.S vaccination and SARS-CoV-2 variants (dated by TCRdb to about 2021). Sample treatment or condition, as interpreted from the label and publication: roughly 20 received Ad26.COV2.S at low or high dose, single or two shots; 5 received placebo; per-sample allocation not given. For vaccine and placebo recipients, the sequenced repertoires came from samples collected on day 63 after the first injection. Libraries were made using the immunoSEQ multiplex PCR assay. TCRdb holds this immuneACCESS table with in-frame rearrangements only. Some clones are missing; in checked studies, unresolved V genes explain under half, and the rest has no known cause. For this sample there are about 240,000 clones; 85% to 90% appear just once. The ten largest clonotypes hold about 10% of the sample. Sequencing used peripheral blood, obtained in a trial of Ad26.COV2.S vaccine versus placebo. These TCRs come from a person aged 18-65 years who received the Ad26.COV2.S COVID-19 vaccine or a placebo.

This clone was seen just once. CDR3 nucleotides: TGTGCCAGCACTGGGGGAACGAACACCGGGGAGCTGTTTTTT. Translated, it gives CASTGGTNTGELFF. V is TRBV18 and J is TRBJ2-2; D tentatively reads TRBD1 or TRBD2 (5 bases each). Germline values: CDR1 KGHSH, CDR2 LQKENI. The CDR3 consists of 14 residues. V gave up 8 bases and J gave up 0 bases, with 10 bases separating them.

This chain connects TRBV5-4 to TRBJ2-5; D gene ambiguous. V was shortened by 2 bases and J by 0 bases, with 2 bases between the two germline ends. Germline assignment: CDR1 SGHNT and CDR2 YYREEE (reference sequence). The CDR3 sequence is 12 residues long. Here the CDR3 reads CASSFDQETQYF. For the CDR3, the DNA is TGTGCCAGCAGCTTCGACCAAGAGACCCAGTACTTC.

The J gene is TRBJ2-6, the V gene TRBV28; no firm D call. The CDR3 has 17 residues. Per germline, CDR1 MDHEN and CDR2 SYDVKM. The V end lost 5 bases, the J end lost 0 bases, and 14 bases lay between the germline ends. CDR3 loop: CASSPTLPGSGANVLTF. CDR3 in DNA: TGTGCCAGCAGTCCGACCCTGCCGGGCTCTGGGGCCAACGTCCTGACTTTC. The variable domain in full, with the rest retrieved from reference TRBV28 and TRBJ2-6, is DVKVTQSSRYLVKRTGEKVFLECVQDMDHENMFWYRQDPGLGLRLIYFSYDVKMKEKGDIPEGYSVSREKKERFSLILESASTNQTSMYLCASSPTLPGSGANVLTFGAGSRLTVL.

This rearrangement joins TRBV9 to TRBJ1-6; D uncertain. The CDR3 sequence is 13 residues long. Trimming removed 7 bases at V and 5 bases at J, with 10 bases between. Germline CDR1 is SGDLS and CDR2 is YYNGEE. The CDR3 bases are TGTGCCAGCGGAGGGTGGGATAATTCACCCCTCCACTTT. Translated: CASGGWDNSPLHF.

This chain uses TRBV12-3 or TRBV12-4 with TRBJ2-5, with 7 bases that match TRBD1. The CDR3 length is 12 residues. After removal of 10 bases from V and 5 bases from J, the junction contained 7 bases not matched to a gene. The CDR3 nucleotides read TGTGCCACAACGACAGGGACCGAGACCCAGTACTTC. Protein product: CATTTGTETQYF.

This chain uses TRBV3-1 (or the pseudogene TRBV3-2) with TRBJ1-2; 10 nucleotides match TRBD1. Germline V gene lookup returns CDR1 LGHDT and CDR2 YNNKEL (reference sequence). The junction had 2 bases not matched to a gene; V was cut back by 4 bases and J by 6 bases. The length of the CDR3 is 13 residues. The CDR3: CASSPGQGHGYTF. The CDR3 DNA follows: TGTGCCAGCAGCCCGGGACAGGGGCATGGCTACACCTTC.

This chain joins TRBV29-1 and TRBJ1-1, with 7 positions matching TRBD1. The CDR3 sequence is 15 residues long. V gave up 3 bases and J gave up 1 base; unmatched junction bases: 8. Germline V gene sequence: CDR1 SQVTM, CDR2 ANQGSEA. CDR3 residues: CSVEVPTGANTEAFF. As DNA, the CDR3 is TGCAGCGTTGAGGTCCCCACAGGGGCGAACACTGAAGCTTTCTTT.

V and J are TRBV29-1 and TRBJ2-5; D not certain. The V and J ends lost 3 bases and 5 bases respectively, with 13 bases between them. Germline V gene sequence: CDR1 SQVTM, CDR2 ANQGSEA. This CDR3 comprises 13 residues. In DNA form, the CDR3 reads TGCAGCGTTGATTGGTCCAGAAGGGAGACCCAGTACTTC. Encoded protein: CSVDWSRRETQYF.

The J gene is TRBJ1-5, the V gene TRBV7-9; TRBD1 might be the D (5 bases). Trimming cost V 0 bases and J 3 bases, with 15 bases left between them. The length of the CDR3 is 17 residues. Germline CDR1 reads SEHNR; CDR2 reads FQNEAQ (reference sequence). The CDR3 reads CASSLASGKGVNQPQHF. CDR3 DNA sequence: TGTGCCAGCAGCTTAGCGTCGGGAAAAGGGGTCAATCAGCCCCAGCATTTT.

A single count supports this clone. The chain carries TRBV6-2 or TRBV6-3 and TRBJ1-5; no clear D gene. The CDR3 extends over 17 amino acids. Trimming pared 2 bases from V and 1 base from J, leaving 15 bases between. Germline loops: CDR1 MNHEY, CDR2 SVGEGT. The CDR3 coding sequence is TGTGCCAGCAGTTACGGGCAGCCTTTAGCGAGCAATCAGCCCCAGCATTTT. This gives the protein CASSYGQPLASNQPQHF.

The rearrangement joins TRBV11-3 to TRBJ2-1; D perhaps matches TRBD1 (6 bases). CDR3 size: 12 residues. The V gene's germline CDR1 is SGHNT and CDR2 YENEEA. V was pared by 4 bases and J by 9 bases, with 10 bases between. Written as DNA, the CDR3 is TGTGCCAGCAGCTACAGGGATAGTGAGCAGTTCTTC. Protein sequence: CASSYRDSEQFF.

V and J are TRBV27 and TRBJ1-6; 7 bases fit TRBD1. CDR3 length equals 17 residues. Germline CDR1 reads MNHEY; CDR2 reads SMNVEV (reference sequence). With 4 bases clipped from V and 0 bases from J, the junction kept 6 bases outside the gene matches. CDR3 region: CASSSTNRGSYNSPLHF. CDR3 coding DNA: TGTGCCAGCAGTTCTACCAACAGGGGCTCCTATAATTCACCCCTCCACTTT.

This chain links TRBV28 with TRBJ1-3, with 8 bases identical to TRBD1. Unmatched junction bases numbered 4, after V lost 6 bases and J lost 3 bases. This CDR3 has 14 residues. Germline V gives CDR1 MDHEN, CDR2 SYDVKM. The DNA for the CDR3 is TGTGCCAGCAGGCCCAGGGGGCTTGGAAACACCATATATTTT. Translating gives CASRPRGLGNTIYF.

The chain recombines TRBV4-1 with TRBJ1-4; the D is unclear. The CDR3 is 13 amino acids. Trimming took off 4 bases at V and 7 bases at J, with 10 bases between the two ends. Germline lookup yields CDR1 MGHRA and CDR2 YSYEKL. Here the CDR3 reads CASSLRGVEKLFF. The CDR3 bases are TGCGCCAGCAGCCTTCGGGGTGTTGAAAAACTGTTTTTT.

The chain recombines TRBV27 with TRBJ2-7; D is uncertain. The CDR3 spans 14 residues. CDR1 MNHEY and CDR2 SMNVEV come from the germline V gene (reference sequence). V lost 2 bases and J lost 6, with 14 bases in between. The CDR3 nucleotides are TGTGCCAGCAGTTTACTACCATCGGCTTCCGAGCAGTACTTC. Its protein product is CASSLLPSASEQYF.

About this clone itself: Compared with germline, one end of the junction differs, possibly owing to a read error. The chain combines TRBV3-1 (or the pseudogene TRBV3-2) with TRBJ1-4, with TRBD1 matching 7 bases. Germline V gene lookup returns CDR1 LGHDT and CDR2 YNNKEL (reference sequence). This CDR3 is 15 amino acids long. CDR3 loop: CASSEDRAINEKLFF. The CDR3 DNA follows: TGTGCCAGCAGCGAAGACAGGGCAATTAATGAAAAACTGTTTTTT.

The chain is built from TRBV3-1 (or the pseudogene TRBV3-2) and TRBJ1-6; no reliable D call. Germline CDR1 reads LGHDT; CDR2 reads YNNKEL (reference sequence). V was clipped by 0 bases and J by 7 bases, with 4 bases between them. This CDR3 is 13 amino acids long. This CDR3 reads CASSQEGNSPLHF. The DNA for the CDR3 is TGTGCCAGCAGCCAAGAAGGGAATTCACCCCTCCACTTT.

This chain uses TRBV4-3 with TRBJ2-3; D ambiguous. The germline gives CDR1 LGHNA, CDR2 YSLEER. The ends were cut back, 0 bases at V and 0 bases at J, with 22 bases in the middle. The CDR3 is made up of 20 amino acids. DNA of the CDR3: TGCGCCAGCAGCCAAGAGAGGTGGGCCGTTTCTGGGCCTAGCACAGATACGCAGTATTTT. Translated, it gives CASSQERWAVSGPSTDTQYF.

The chain joins TRBV4-2 to TRBJ2-4; the D is unclear. Trimming took off 0 bases at V and 1 base at J, with 10 bases between the two ends. CDR1 and CDR2 from the germline V gene are LGHNA and YNFKEQ. CDR3 length: 16 residues. In DNA form, the CDR3 reads TGTGCCAGCAGCCAAGATTGGCAGGATGCCAAAAACATTCAGTACTTC. It specifies CASSQDWQDAKNIQYF.

The DNA for the CDR3 is TGTGCCAGCAGCTCCATTTTTAGCGCTCAAGAGACCCAGTACTTC. Translating gives CASSSIFSAQETQYF. The chain has TRBV5-4 and TRBJ2-5; TRBD2 might be the D (5 bases). V was clipped by 3 bases and J by 2 bases, with 14 bases between them. Germline-derived CDR1 and CDR2 are SGHNT and YYREEE (reference sequence). This CDR3 has 15 residues.

This clone came up a few times. The V gene is TRBV11-1, the J gene TRBJ2-5; D is perhaps TRBD1 (7 bases). Germline V gene lookup returns CDR1 SGHAT and CDR2 FQDESV (reference sequence). The CDR3 length is 13 residues. The V gene lost 5 bases and the J gene lost 5 bases, with 12 bases spanning the gap. The CDR3 bases are TGTGCCAGCAGCCCAGGGGGGCGGGAGACCCAGTACTTC. Its protein is CASSPGGRETQYF. Filled out from reference TRBV11-1 and TRBJ2-5, the complete variable domain reads EAEVAQSPRYKITEKSQAVAFWCDPISGHATLYWYRQILGQGPELLVQFQDESVVDDSQLPKDRFSAERLKGVDSTLKIQPAELGDSAMYLCASSPGGRETQYFGPGTRLLVL.

This clone appeared once. The chain carries TRBV5-1 and TRBJ2-5, with 11 bases that match TRBD2. The CDR3 loop spans 16 amino acids. With 0 bases clipped from V and 2 bases from J, the junction kept 3 bases outside the gene matches. The germline gives CDR1 SGHRS, CDR2 YFSETQ. The CDR3 region has the DNA TGCGCCAGCAGCTTGGAGACTAGCGGGGAACAAGAGACCCAGTACTTC. It is translated as CASSLETSGEQETQYF.

V gene TRBV3-1 (or the pseudogene TRBV3-2) combines with J gene TRBJ2-1, with D perhaps TRBD2 (6 bases). There are 13 residues in the CDR3. Germline V gene sequence: CDR1 LGHDT, CDR2 YNNKEL (reference sequence). Trimming cost V 2 bases and J 13 bases, with 15 bases left between them. CDR3 nucleotide sequence: TGTGCCAGCAGCCAACACCGCGGGATCAAACAGTTCTTC. Its protein product is CASSQHRGIKQFF.

V and J are TRBV5-1 and TRBJ1-1; tentatively, D is TRBD1 (5 bases). Trimming took off 1 base at V and 4 bases at J, with 17 bases between the two ends. The CDR3 is 16 residues long. Germline V gene data show CDR1 as SGHRS and CDR2 as YFSETQ. CDR3 DNA: TGCGCCAGCAGCTTGTCGGGACCACAGGCTCCCACTGAAGCTTTCTTT. Translation: CASSLSGPQAPTEAFF.

The chain has TRBV11-2 and TRBJ2-2; D gene ambiguous. This CDR3 comprises 13 residues. Trimming removed 4 bases from V and 8 bases from J, with 11 bases in between. Germline V gives CDR1 SGHAT, CDR2 FQNNGV. The CDR3: CASSSNLVGELFF. Written as DNA, the CDR3 is TGTGCCAGCAGCTCAAACTTAGTTGGGGAGCTGTTTTTT. Drawing the rest from reference TRBV11-2 and TRBJ2-2, the complete variable domain is EAGVAQSPRYKIIEKRQSVAFWCNPISGHATLYWYQQILGQGPKLLIQFQNNGVVDDSQLPKDRFSAERLKGVDSTLKIQPAKLEDSAVYLCASSSNLVGELFFGEGSRLTVL.

This chain connects TRBV28 to TRBJ1-4; a weak D match, TRBD1 (5 bases). The V and J ends lost 3 bases and 5 bases respectively, with 10 bases between them. CDR3 length: 14 residues. The germline gives CDR1 MDHEN, CDR2 SYDVKM. The CDR3 DNA reads as TGTGCCAGCAGTTTTAGACAGAAAAATGAAAAACTGTTTTTT. This sequence encodes CASSFRQKNEKLFF.

The chain combines TRBV19 with TRBJ2-2; the D call may be TRBD1 or TRBD2 (5 bases each). CDR3 size: 14 residues. The ends were cut back, 7 bases at V and 7 bases at J, with 16 bases in the middle. Germline-derived CDR1 and CDR2 are LNHDA and SQIVND (reference sequence). The CDR3 DNA sequence: TGTGCCAGTACCATCGGTGGGGGAAGCGGGGAGCTGTTTTTT. Encoded protein: CASTIGGGSGELFF.

The chain is built from TRBV7-9 and TRBJ1-6, with D unresolved. The CDR3 has 13 residues. Trimming removed 2 bases from V and 8 bases from J, with 7 bases in between. From germline, CDR1 is SEHNR and CDR2 FQNEAQ (reference sequence). CDR3 sequence reads: CASSLPSDSPLHF. The CDR3 coding sequence is TGTGCCAGCAGCTTACCGTCGGATTCACCCCTCCACTTT.

The chain recombines TRBV19 with TRBJ1-2; 8 bases line up with TRBD1. The CDR3 is 15 residues long. V shed 0 bases, J shed 4 bases, and the junction held 4 bases outside the gene matches. Germline assignment: CDR1 LNHDA and CDR2 SQIVND (reference sequence). CDR3 residues: CASSIDTDRAYGYTF. The CDR3 DNA reads TGTGCCAGTAGTATAGACACGGACAGGGCCTATGGCTACACCTTC.

The V and J genes are TRBV9 and TRBJ1-2; D remains unclear. The germline gives CDR1 SGDLS, CDR2 YYNGEE. The V end lost 7 bases, the J end lost 7 bases, and 17 bases lay between the germline ends. There are 13 residues in the CDR3. CDR3 nucleotides: TGTGCCAGCCCCCACTTGGGTGGTCTTGGCTACACCTTC. Its protein product is CASPHLGGLGYTF.

This chain links TRBV5-1 with TRBJ1-2; D remains ambiguous. The CDR3 extends over 13 amino acids. In germline, CDR1 is SGHRS, CDR2 YFSETQ. V was shortened by 0 bases and J by 3 bases, with 6 bases between the two germline ends. The DNA for the CDR3 is TGCGCCAGCAGCTTGGGGGAATACTATGGCTACACCTTC. Amino acids: CASSLGEYYGYTF.